This section outlines one TCR beta chain sequence together with its context. The germline V gene has CDR1 SGHNT and CDR2 YYREEE (reference sequence). V lost 2 bases to trimming and J lost 3 bases, with 11 bases between them. The CDR3 runs to 14 residues. The data were produced by immunoSEQ multiplex PCR, yet TCRdb's version contains in-frame clones alone and is incomplete. The data hold roughly 180,000 clones, with approximately 85% observed a single time. This specimen belongs to a study of blood T cell repertoires in COVID-19. The sample taken for sequencing was peripheral blood. This TCR came from an older woman with acute or convalescent COVID-19. The chain uses TRBV5-4 and TRBJ1-1, with D possibly matching TRBD1 (5 bases). The CDR3 DNA reads as TGTGCCAGCAGCTTCCAGGGCAAAGACACTGAAGCTTTCTTT. Protein sequence: CASSFQGKDTEAFF.